Presented here are 19 T cell receptor beta chains from one specimen sequenced in a study of vaccination and CD4 T cells after COVID-19. From the PCR reads, TCRdb called clonotypes with MiXCR, one entry per CDR3 protein. The data contain 25,000 to 30,000 distinct CDR3 sequences, around 53% of them singletons. Time point given: late sampling 161 to 241 days after vaccination in a few convalescent patients. This specimen consisted of CD4+ T cells from blood, obtained about 7 months after SARS-CoV-2 vaccination. These receptors all stem from a human donor who had recovered from COVID-19.

The V gene is TRBV20-1, the J gene TRBJ2-3; 8 nucleotides line up with TRBD2. Germline CDR1 reads DFQATT; CDR2 reads SNEGSKA (reference sequence). This CDR3 region has 13 residues. V shed 6 bases and J 2 bases; nucleotides not matched to a gene: 4. The CDR3 DNA reads TGCAGTGCATTAGCGGGAAACACAGATACGCAGTATTTT. Encoded protein: CSALAGNTDTQYF.

V is TRBV19 and J is TRBJ2-7; TRBD1 matches 7 bases. Per germline, CDR1 LNHDA and CDR2 SQIVND (reference sequence). This CDR3 region has 15 residues. Trimming at V came to 5 bases and at J to 6 bases, leaving 13 bases not matched to a gene. The CDR3 loop is CASSAMTGSPCEQYF. For the CDR3, the DNA is TGTGCCAGTAGTGCAATGACAGGGTCACCCTGCGAGCAGTACTTC.

V is TRBV18 and J is TRBJ2-1; 9 bases align to TRBD2. The V gene's germline CDR1 is KGHSH and CDR2 LQKENI. This CDR3 is 15 amino acids long. Trimming took 4 bases from V and 8 from J; bases not matched to a gene: 9. The CDR3: CASSHGGRAGYEQFF. Written as DNA, the CDR3 is TGTGCCAGCTCACACGGCGGGAGGGCCGGCTATGAGCAGTTCTTC. Variable domain in full (rest from reference TRBV18 and TRBJ2-1): NAGVMQNPRHLVRRRGQEARLRCSPMKGHSHVYWYRQLPEEGLKFMVYLQKENIIDESGMPKERFSAEFPKEGPSILRIQQVVRGDSAAYFCASSHGGRAGYEQFFGPGTRLTVL.

Note on this clonotype: One end of the junction fails to match germline, which may point to a read error. V gene TRBV20-1 combines with J gene TRBJ1-2; TRBD1 might be the D (5 bases). The CDR3 is 14 residues long. Germline V gene sequence: CDR1 DFQATT, CDR2 SNEGSKA (reference sequence). In DNA form, the CDR3 reads TGCAGTGCTGGAGAACCGGGACGCCTCTATGGCTACACCTTC. Its protein is CSAGEPGRLYGYTF.

The chain joins TRBV6-1 to TRBJ1-5; D unclear. CDR3 length: 14 residues. V gave up 6 bases and J gave up 0 bases, with 9 bases separating them. Per germline, CDR1 MNHNS and CDR2 SASEGT. CDR3 nucleotide sequence: TGTGCCAGCAGCCAACGGAATAGCAATCAGCCCCAGCATTTT. This sequence encodes CASSQRNSNQPQHF.

The V and J genes are TRBV20-1 and TRBJ1-6, with D tentatively TRBD1 (6 bases). This CDR3 is 14 amino acids long. Per the germline V gene, CDR1 is DFQATT and CDR2 is SNEGSKA (reference sequence). V dropped 3 bases and J dropped 6 bases, with 12 bases sitting between them. CDR3 sequence reads: CSASIQGSNSPLHF. CDR3 coding DNA: TGCAGTGCTAGCATACAGGGCTCTAATTCACCCCTCCACTTT.

The chain employs TRBV7-2 and TRBJ1-2; TRBD1 agrees at 11 bases. CDR3 length: 16 amino acids. Germline CDR1 reads SGHTA; CDR2 reads FQGNSA. J was trimmed by 4 bases and V by 2 bases; bases with no gene match: 6. The CDR3 nucleotides are TGTGCCAGCAGCTTATCCGGGACAGGGGGAGCCTATGGCTACACCTTC. Protein product: CASSLSGTGGAYGYTF.

This clonotype has just a few counts. This rearrangement joins TRBV27 to TRBJ2-4; 10 bases fit TRBD1. Germline assignment: CDR1 MNHEY and CDR2 SMNVEV (reference sequence). The CDR3 has 14 amino acids. Trimming removed 6 bases from V and 2 bases from J; junction bases left unmatched: 1. The CDR3 coding sequence is TGTGCCAGCAGGGACAGGGGGACCAAAAACATTCAGTACTTC. Translating it yields CASRDRGTKNIQYF.

This rearrangement joins TRBV27 to TRBJ2-1; D possibly corresponds to TRBD2 (6 bases). Germline assignment: CDR1 MNHEY and CDR2 SMNVEV (reference sequence). The CDR3 length is 15 residues. V lost 3 bases, J lost 2 bases, and 11 bases lay in between. The CDR3 sequence is CASSFPGTPYNEQFF. CDR3 nucleotides: TGTGCCAGCAGTTTTCCCGGGACTCCCTACAATGAGCAGTTCTTC.

The genes are TRBV6-1 and TRBJ2-7, with D hard to call. Per the germline V gene, CDR1 is MNHNS and CDR2 is SASEGT. The CDR3 covers 14 residues. Trimming removed 6 bases from V and 4 bases from J, with 16 bases in between. CDR3 residues: CASSRTSYLYEQYF. CDR3 nucleotide sequence: TGTGCCAGCAGCCGGACGTCCTACTTGTACGAGCAGTACTTC.

The rearrangement uses TRBV6-1 and TRBJ1-2; 8 nucleotides agree with TRBD1. Per germline, CDR1 MNHNS and CDR2 SASEGT. V gave up 2 bases and J gave up 4 bases; unmatched junction bases: 6. There are 15 residues in the CDR3. DNA of the CDR3: TGTGCCAGCAGTGAAAGTAGGACAGGGCCCTATGGCTACACCTTC. This codes for CASSESRTGPYGYTF.

This chain connects TRBV6-2 or TRBV6-3 to TRBJ2-7; D perhaps matches TRBD2 (5 bases). Germline-derived CDR1 and CDR2 are MNHEY and SVGEGT. Trimming removed 6 bases at V and 0 bases at J, with 12 bases between. This CDR3 spans 14 amino acids. The CDR3 DNA is TGTGCCAGCAGGTCGGAGGTTAGCTCCTACGAGCAGTACTTC. Translation gives CASRSEVSSYEQYF.

This sequence joins TRBV6-1 and TRBJ1-2, with D tentatively TRBD1 (6 bases). This CDR3 is 13 amino acids long. With 8 bases removed from V and 3 bases from J, the gap between germline ends came to 13 bases. CDR1 MNHNS and CDR2 SASEGT come from the germline V gene. The CDR3 region is CASYRVDDYGYTF. In nucleotides, the CDR3 is TGTGCCAGCTACAGGGTCGACGACTATGGCTACACCTTC.

This chain joins TRBV28 and TRBJ2-5; D remains unclear. Per germline, CDR1 MDHEN and CDR2 SYDVKM. The CDR3 extends over 15 amino acids. V was clipped by 1 base and J by 0 bases, with 9 bases between them. The CDR3 DNA reads as TGTGCCAGCAGTTTATCGCTCGGACACCAAGAGACCCAGTACTTC. This codes for CASSLSLGHQETQYF.

The V call is TRBV11-3, the J call TRBJ2-7; TRBD1 agrees at 7 bases. The length of the CDR3 is 13 residues. Looked up from germline, CDR1 is SGHNT and CDR2 is YENEEA. V gave up 3 bases and J gave up 2 bases; unmatched junction bases: 1. CDR3 amino acids: CASSLGQTYEQYF. CDR3 bases: TGTGCCAGCAGCTTGGGACAGACCTACGAGCAGTACTTC.

The chain links TRBV12-3 or TRBV12-4 to TRBJ2-5; D not certain. This CDR3 has 13 amino acids. The V end lost 2 bases, the J end lost 1 base, and 5 bases lay between the germline ends. The CDR3 is CASSLLSQETQYF. DNA for the CDR3: TGTGCCAGCAGTTTACTATCCCAAGAGACCCAGTACTTC.

V is TRBV7-2 and J is TRBJ2-3; no reliable D call. V shed 2 bases and J shed 4 bases, with 7 bases lying between them. CDR1 SGHTA and CDR2 FQGNSA come from the germline V gene. The CDR3 runs to 13 residues. The CDR3 protein is CASSLTGSDTQYF. CDR3 DNA: TGTGCCAGCAGCTTAACGGGCTCAGATACGCAGTATTTT.

This clonotype was found a few times. J is TRBJ1-1 and V is TRBV7-3; TRBD1 matches at 7 bases. This CDR3 is 13 amino acids long. Germline assignment: CDR1 SGHTA and CDR2 FQGTGA. Trimming removed 7 bases from V and 5 bases from J; junction bases left unmatched: 7. The DNA of the CDR3 is TGTGCCAGCAAAAACCAGGGGGGGACTGAAGCTTTCTTT. Amino acids: CASKNQGGTEAFF.

The rearrangement joins TRBV5-6 to TRBJ2-3; D is unresolved. The length of the CDR3 is 15 residues. Trimming cost V 4 bases and J 3 bases, with 15 bases left between them. Per germline, CDR1 SGHDT and CDR2 YYEEEE. The CDR3 DNA follows: TGTGCCAGCAGCCCCAACGCGCTGAAGACAGATACGCAGTATTTT. Amino acid sequence: CASSPNALKTDTQYF. The entire variable domain, with the rest obtained from reference TRBV5-6 and TRBJ2-3, is as follows: DAGVTQSPTHLIKTRGQQVTLRCSPKSGHDTVSWYQQALGQGPQFIFQYYEEEERQRGNFPDRFSGHQFPNYSSELNVNALLLGDSALYLCASSPNALKTDTQYFGPGTRLTVL.